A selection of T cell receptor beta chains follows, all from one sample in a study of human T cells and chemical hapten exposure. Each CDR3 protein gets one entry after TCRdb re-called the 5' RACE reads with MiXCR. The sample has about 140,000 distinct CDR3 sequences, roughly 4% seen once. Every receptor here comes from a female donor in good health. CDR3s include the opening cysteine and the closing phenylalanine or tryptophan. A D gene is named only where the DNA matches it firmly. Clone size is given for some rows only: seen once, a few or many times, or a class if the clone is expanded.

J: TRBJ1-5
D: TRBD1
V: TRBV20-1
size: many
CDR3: CSATGTDRNQPQHF
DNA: TGCAGTGCTACTGGGACAGACCGAAATCAGCCCCAGCATTTT

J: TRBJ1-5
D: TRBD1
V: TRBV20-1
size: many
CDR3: CSAVLQGSNQPQHF
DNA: TGCAGTGCCGTTTTACAGGGGAGTAATCAGCCCCAGCATTTT

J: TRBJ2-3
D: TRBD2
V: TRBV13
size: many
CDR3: CASSHVQRDNTDTQYF
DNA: TGTGCCAGCAGCCACGTCCAGCGGGATAACACAGATACGCAGTATTTT

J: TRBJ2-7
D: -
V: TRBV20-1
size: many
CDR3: CSASGGGTTYEQYF
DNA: TGCAGTGCTAGTGGAGGGGGTACAACCTACGAGCAGTACTTC

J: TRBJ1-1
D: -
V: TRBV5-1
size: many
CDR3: CASSSVGGAVGVEAFF
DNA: TGCGCCAGCAGCTCAGTTGGAGGCGCGGTGGGTGTTGAAGCTTTCTTT

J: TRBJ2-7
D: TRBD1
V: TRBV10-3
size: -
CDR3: CAIRYSGGGYEQYF
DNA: TGTGCCATCAGATATTCAGGGGGCGGCTACGAGCAGTACTTC

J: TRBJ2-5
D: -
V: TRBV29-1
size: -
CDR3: CSVLQGPQETQYF
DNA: TGCAGCGTCCTACAGGGACCGCAAGAGACCCAGTACTTC

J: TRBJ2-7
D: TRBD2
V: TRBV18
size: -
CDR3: CASSPSGGEYEQYF
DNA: TGTGCCAGCTCACCCTCGGGGGGGGAGTACGAGCAGTACTTC

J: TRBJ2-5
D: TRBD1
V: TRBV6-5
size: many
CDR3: CAISRPGGETQYF
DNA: TGTGCCATCAGTCGTCCAGGGGGAGAGACCCAGTACTTC

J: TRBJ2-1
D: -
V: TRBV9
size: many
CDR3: CASSVGFRGKNEQFF
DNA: TGTGCCAGCAGCGTAGGGTTCAGGGGAAAAAATGAGCAGTTCTTC

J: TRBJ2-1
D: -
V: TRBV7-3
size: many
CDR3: CASSSNSEVENEQFF
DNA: TGTGCCAGCAGCTCTAACAGCGAGGTAGAAAATGAGCAGTTCTTC

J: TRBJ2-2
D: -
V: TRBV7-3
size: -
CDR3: CASSLTVGELFF
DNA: TGTGCCAGCAGCTTAACAGTTGGGGAGCTGTTTTTT

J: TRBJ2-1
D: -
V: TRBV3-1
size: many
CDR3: CASSQVVNTYNEQFF
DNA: TGTGCCAGCAGCCAAGTAGTGAATACTTACAATGAGCAGTTCTTC

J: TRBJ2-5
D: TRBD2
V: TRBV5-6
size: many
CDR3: CASSFPTSGIQETQYF
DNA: TGTGCCAGCAGCTTCCCGACTAGCGGTATACAAGAGACCCAGTACTTC

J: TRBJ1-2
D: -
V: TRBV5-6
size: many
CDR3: CASRLTGGVNYGYTF
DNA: TGTGCCAGCAGATTGACAGGTGGGGTTAACTATGGCTACACCTTC

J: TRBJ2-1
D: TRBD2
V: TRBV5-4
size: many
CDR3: CASSHPKLAGGPDEQFF
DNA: TGTGCCAGCAGCCATCCCAAACTAGCGGGGGGGCCGGATGAGCAGTTCTTC

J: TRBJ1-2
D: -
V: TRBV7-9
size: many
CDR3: CASSFQRLGNYGYTF
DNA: TGTGCCAGCAGCTTTCAGAGGTTGGGTAACTATGGCTACACCTTC

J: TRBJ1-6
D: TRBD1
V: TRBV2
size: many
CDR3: CASSVLGQGNSPLHF
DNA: TGTGCCAGCAGTGTGCTGGGACAGGGTAATTCACCCCTCCACTTT

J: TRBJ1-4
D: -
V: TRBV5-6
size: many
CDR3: CASSFLVGLNEKLFF
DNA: TGTGCCAGCAGCTTTCTAGTGGGACTTAATGAAAAACTGTTTTTT

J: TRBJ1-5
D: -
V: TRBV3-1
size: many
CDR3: CASSQGLLNQPQHF
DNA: TGTGCCAGCAGCCAAGGACTTCTCAATCAGCCCCAGCATTTT

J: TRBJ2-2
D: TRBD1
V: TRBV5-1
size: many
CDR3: CASSLQGQGGTGELFF
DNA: TGCGCCAGCAGCTTGCAGGGACAGGGAGGAACCGGGGAGCTGTTTTTT

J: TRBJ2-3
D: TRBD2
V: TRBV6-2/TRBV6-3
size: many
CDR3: CASSYPPSGGAPDTQYF
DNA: TGTGCCAGCAGTTATCCCCCTAGCGGGGGGGCCCCAGATACGCAGTATTTT